The present entry profiles one TCR beta chain with its context. Only one count was recorded for this clone. The clone's antigen remains unknown. Nothing much larger sits one base from this clone, and base qualities are not available. Participants in the prospective study were aged about 18 to 89 years, lived in 20 to 25 United States geographic areas, and enrolled through a virtual design. Cohort assignment in the prospective study relied on participant-reported clinical history from a screening survey and a study questionnaire. In the prospective study, whole blood, serum and a nasopharyngeal or oropharyngeal swab were collected from each participant by mobile phlebotomists. Prospective study participants could optionally give additional blood draws and questionnaires over an approximately 2-month period. Before DNA extraction, blood samples from the prospective study were shipped at room temperature or frozen.

V gives up 4 bases and J gives up 3 bases, and the segment between their germline ends measures 8 bases. The CDR3 runs 13 amino acids, cysteine and phenylalanine included. The only DNA kept is the CDR3, 39 bases in frame from the first base. The germline V gene yields SNHLY for CDR1 and FYNNEI for CDR2. This entry is derived from a study of blood T cell repertoires in COVID-19 (dated by TCRdb to 2020 to 2022). Turning to the overall study: Samples covering the acute and convalescent phases of COVID-19 were provided by collaborators in the United States, Italy and Spain. The prospective study material was composed of cDNA or gDNA derived from T cells, B-cell-depleted T cells, or PBMCs. The dataset comprised deeply sampled blood TCRbeta repertoires from subjects exposed to, actively infected with, or recovered from COVID-19. The repertoires were released in a freely available public database meant as a resource for research on the immune response to SARS-CoV-2. The samples were drawn from two sources: the first 160 participants of the ongoing ImmuneRACE study, and fewer than 1,500 subjects contributed by 6 global collaborators. A de-identified subject ID, COVID-19 status, age in years and sex were almost always included in the sample metadata. Where available, HLA class I and class II types were obtained from metadata supplied by the sample provider rather than from assay-based typing.

Overall study outcomes, separate from this receptor: How much clinical and demographic metadata was included differed by source and by participant, and the metadata was provided uncurated.

The immunoSEQ Assay, a bias-controlled multiplex PCR, was used to amplify TCRbeta CDR3 regions from genomic DNA. On the authors' methods: The number of nucleated cells in each sample was estimated by amplification of reference gene primers within the assay. Sequence reads were collapsed and filtered to measure the absolute abundance of every unique TCRbeta CDR3 rearrangement. For each sample, productive Simpson clonality was calculated as the square root of Simpson's diversity index over productive rearrangements. TCRdb obtained this table from immuneACCESS and retained in-frame rearrangements with V and J assigned. These tables miss some clones; where compared with another copy, unresolved V genes account for less than half of the shortfall, and the remainder is unexplained. For V, J and clone size, that table is used; D and trimming come from the DNA. This sample has some 460,000 clones in its table, and roughly 87% of those were observed once. The leading ten clones occupy around 1.8% of the sample.

This receptor was taken from a woman aged 18-35 years with acute COVID-19. The sequenced sample was PBMCs or T cells enriched from blood (not recorded which). The chain links TRBV2 with TRBJ2-3; the D gene is perhaps TRBD1, on 6 matching bases. This receptor has the CDR3 CASSGQGTDTQYF. The sequenced DNA: TGTGCCAGCAGTGGGCAGGGGACAGATACGCAGTATTTT.